One and the same sample provided the 9 T cell receptor beta chains below, sequenced in a study of cytomegalovirus exposure and HLA in healthy donors. Primers included in the PCR were 60 Vbeta and 13 Jbeta primers. The protocol was immunoSEQ multiplex PCR, while the TCRdb copy is restricted to in-frame clones and leaves out a portion. The sample contains roughly 150,000 clones, 80% to 85% of which appear only once. The material sequenced was PBMCs. These receptors came from a man between 25 and 39 years old in good health and CMV-seronegative.

V usage is TRBV5-1 and J usage is TRBJ2-3; D possibly corresponds to TRBD2 (5 bases). The germline gives CDR1 SGHRS, CDR2 YFSETQ. The CDR3 spans 15 residues. Trimming cost V 2 bases and J 3 bases, with 13 bases left between them. The CDR3 reads CASSFKLPGTDTQYF. The DNA for the CDR3 is TGCGCCAGCAGCTTCAAACTCCCGGGGACAGATACGCAGTATTTT.

The genes are TRBV9 and TRBJ1-6; weak D call: TRBD1 (6 bases). Germline assignment: CDR1 SGDLS and CDR2 YYNGEE. Trimming cost V 4 bases and J 12 bases, with 17 bases left between them. The CDR3 has 14 amino acids. The DNA for the CDR3 is TGTGCCAGCAGCTCTTGGGGGGGGCTTCAACCCCTCCACTTT. As protein: CASSSWGGLQPLHF.

V usage is TRBV2 and J usage is TRBJ1-6; D is unclear. The length of the CDR3 is 15 residues. Per the germline V gene, CDR1 is SNHLY and CDR2 is FYNNEI. Trimming removed 2 bases at V and 5 bases at J, with 10 bases between. CDR3 in DNA: TGTGCCAGCAGTGAAAGGGCGGGTCATAATTCACCCCTCCACTTT. It codes for CASSERAGHNSPLHF. Full variable domain (outside the CDR3, taken from reference TRBV2 and TRBJ1-6): EPEVTQTPSHQVTQMGQEVILRCVPISNHLYFYWYRQILGQKVEFLVSFYNNEISEKSEIFDDQFSVERPDGSNFTLKIRSTKLEDSAMYFCASSERAGHNSPLHFGNGTRLTVT.

The rearrangement links TRBV7-9 to TRBJ2-5; 8 positions agree with TRBD1. In germline, CDR1 is SEHNR, CDR2 FQNEAQ (reference sequence). After removal of 2 bases from V and 2 bases from J, the junction contained 4 bases not matched to a gene. This CDR3 spans 15 amino acids. DNA for the CDR3: TGTGCCAGCAGCTTAATAGGACAGGGACAAGAGACCCAGTACTTC. Its translation is CASSLIGQGQETQYF.

The chain recombines TRBV7-9 with TRBJ2-7; D gene unclear. The V gene's germline CDR1 is SEHNR and CDR2 FQNEAQ (reference sequence). There are 14 residues in the CDR3. V was pared by 5 bases and J by 5 bases, with 16 bases between. CDR3: CASSPAVRLNEQYF. Here the CDR3 DNA reads TGTGCCAGCAGCCCAGCTGTGAGGCTGAACGAGCAGTACTTC.

This clone was detected only once. The V call is TRBV11-3, the J call TRBJ2-7, with 7 bases aligning to TRBD2. Germline CDR1 reads SGHNT; CDR2 reads YENEEA. J lost 3 bases, V lost 1 base, and 9 bases had no gene match. CDR3 size: 16 residues. As DNA, the CDR3 is TGTGCCAGCAGCTTAGGCGTCGGGGGGTATTACTACGAGCAGTACTTC. Protein product: CASSLGVGGYYYEQYF.

The chain recombines TRBV5-1 with TRBJ2-3, with 11 positions matching TRBD2. J was trimmed by 0 bases and V by 5 bases; bases with no gene match: 14. The germline gives CDR1 SGHRS, CDR2 YFSETQ. This CDR3 comprises 19 residues. The CDR3 nucleotides are TGCGCCAGCAGGGTTGGGGGACTAGCGGATCTGTATAGCACAGATACGCAGTATTTT. This codes for CASRVGGLADLYSTDTQYF. Full variable domain (missing parts from reference TRBV5-1 and TRBJ2-3): KAGVTQTPRYLIKTRGQQVTLSCSPISGHRSVSWYQQTPGQGLQFLFEYFSETQRNKGNFPGRFSGRQFSNSRSEMNVSTLELGDSALYLCASRVGGLADLYSTDTQYFGPGTRLTVL.

The rearrangement joins TRBV6-4 to TRBJ2-1, with D tentatively TRBD2 (5 bases). Looked up from germline, CDR1 is MRHNA and CDR2 is SNTAGT. Deletions cut 3 bases from V and 6 bases from J, with 15 bases between. The length of the CDR3 is 15 residues. The CDR3 here is CASSDRLAGPNEQFF. The CDR3 DNA sequence: TGTGCCAGCAGTGATAGGCTAGCTGGACCCAATGAGCAGTTCTTC.

The rearrangement uses TRBV6-5 and TRBJ1-5; unclear D gene. CDR1 and CDR2 (germline): MNHEY, SVGAGI. The CDR3 contains 13 residues. With 5 bases removed from V and 3 bases from J, the gap between germline ends came to 8 bases. The CDR3 sequence: CASSEQHNQPQHF. The DNA of the CDR3 is TGTGCCAGCAGTGAACAGCACAATCAGCCCCAGCATTTT.